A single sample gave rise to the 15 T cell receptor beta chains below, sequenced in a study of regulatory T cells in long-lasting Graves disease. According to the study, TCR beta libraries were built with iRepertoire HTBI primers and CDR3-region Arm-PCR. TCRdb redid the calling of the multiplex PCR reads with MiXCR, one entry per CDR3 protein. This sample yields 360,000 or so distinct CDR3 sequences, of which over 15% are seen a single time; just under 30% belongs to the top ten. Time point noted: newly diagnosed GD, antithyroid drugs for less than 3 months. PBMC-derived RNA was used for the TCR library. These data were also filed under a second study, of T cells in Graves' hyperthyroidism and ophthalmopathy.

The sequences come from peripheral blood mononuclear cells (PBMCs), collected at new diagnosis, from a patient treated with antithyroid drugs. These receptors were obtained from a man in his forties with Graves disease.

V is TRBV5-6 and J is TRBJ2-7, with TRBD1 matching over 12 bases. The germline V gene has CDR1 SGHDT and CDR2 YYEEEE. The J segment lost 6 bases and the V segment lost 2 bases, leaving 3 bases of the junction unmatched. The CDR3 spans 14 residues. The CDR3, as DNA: TGTGCCAGCAGCTTCGGGACAGGGGGCGGCGAGCAGTACTTC. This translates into CASSFGTGGGEQYF.

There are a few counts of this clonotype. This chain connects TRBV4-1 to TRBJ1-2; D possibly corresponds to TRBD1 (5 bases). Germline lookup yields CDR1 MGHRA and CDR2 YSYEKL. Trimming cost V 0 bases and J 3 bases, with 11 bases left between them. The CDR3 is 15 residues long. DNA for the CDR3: TGCGCCAGCAGCCAAGAGAGAGGGGACCACTATGGCTACACCTTC. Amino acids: CASSQERGDHYGYTF.

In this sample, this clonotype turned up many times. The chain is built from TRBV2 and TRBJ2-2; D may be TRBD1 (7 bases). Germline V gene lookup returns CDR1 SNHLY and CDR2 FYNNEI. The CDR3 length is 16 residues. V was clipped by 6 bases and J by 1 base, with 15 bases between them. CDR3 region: CASSKGQTRNTGELFF. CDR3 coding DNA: TGTGCCAGCAGCAAGGGACAGACTAGGAACACCGGGGAGCTGTTTTTT.

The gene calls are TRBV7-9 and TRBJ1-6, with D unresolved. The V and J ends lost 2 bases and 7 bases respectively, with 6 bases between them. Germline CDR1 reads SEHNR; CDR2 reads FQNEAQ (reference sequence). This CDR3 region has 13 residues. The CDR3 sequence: CASSLSLNSPLHF. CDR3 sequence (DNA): TGTGCCAGCAGCTTATCACTCAATTCACCCCTCCACTTT.

CDR3 region: CASSPEAKNIQYF. The CDR3 region has the DNA TGTGCCAGCTCACCGGAAGCCAAAAACATTCAGTACTTC. The J gene is TRBJ2-4, the V gene TRBV18; D unclear. The germline V and J ends were trimmed by 3 bases and 0 bases, with 3 bases remaining between them. The CDR3 runs 13 residues. Germline CDR1 KGHSH, CDR2 LQKENI.

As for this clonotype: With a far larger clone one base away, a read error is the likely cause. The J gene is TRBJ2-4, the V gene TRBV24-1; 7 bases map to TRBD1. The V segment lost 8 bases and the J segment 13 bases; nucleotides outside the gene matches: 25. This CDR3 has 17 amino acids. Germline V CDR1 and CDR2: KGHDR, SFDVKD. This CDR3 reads CATMEGGKVGSYNEQYF. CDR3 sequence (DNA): TGTGCCACCATGGAAGGGGGCAAGGTTGGGTCCTACAATGAGCAGTACTTC.

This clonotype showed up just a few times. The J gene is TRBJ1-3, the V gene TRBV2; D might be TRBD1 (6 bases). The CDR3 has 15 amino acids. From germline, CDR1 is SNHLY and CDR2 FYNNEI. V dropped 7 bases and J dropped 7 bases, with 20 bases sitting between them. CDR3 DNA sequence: TGTGCCAGCACAGAAACAGGGCCGCCCAGGAACACCATATATTTT. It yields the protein CASTETGPPRNTIYF. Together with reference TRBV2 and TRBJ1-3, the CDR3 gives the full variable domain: EPEVTQTPSHQVTQMGQEVILRCVPISNHLYFYWYRQILGQKVEFLVSFYNNEISEKSEIFDDQFSVERPDGSNFTLKIRSTKLEDSAMYFCASTETGPPRNTIYFGEGSWLTVV.

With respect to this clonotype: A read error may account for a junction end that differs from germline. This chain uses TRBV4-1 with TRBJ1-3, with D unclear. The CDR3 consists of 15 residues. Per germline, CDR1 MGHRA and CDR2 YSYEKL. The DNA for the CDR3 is TGCGCCAGCAACCAAGTCGGGAGCTCTGGAAACACCATATATTTT. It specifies CASNQVGSSGNTIYF.

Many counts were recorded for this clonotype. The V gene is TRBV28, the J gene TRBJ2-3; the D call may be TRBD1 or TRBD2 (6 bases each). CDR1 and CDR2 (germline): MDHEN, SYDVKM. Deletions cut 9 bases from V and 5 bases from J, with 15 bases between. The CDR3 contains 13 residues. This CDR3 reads CASTSGAGDTQYF. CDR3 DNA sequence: TGTGCCAGTACCTCGGGGGCCGGAGATACGCAGTATTTT.

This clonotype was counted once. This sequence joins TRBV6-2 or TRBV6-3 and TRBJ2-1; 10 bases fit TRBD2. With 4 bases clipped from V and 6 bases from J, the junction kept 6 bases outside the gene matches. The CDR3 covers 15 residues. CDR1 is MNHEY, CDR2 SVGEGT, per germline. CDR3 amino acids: CASSSSSSGGNEQFF. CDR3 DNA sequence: TGTGCCAGCAGTTCATCCTCTAGCGGGGGCAATGAGCAGTTCTTC.

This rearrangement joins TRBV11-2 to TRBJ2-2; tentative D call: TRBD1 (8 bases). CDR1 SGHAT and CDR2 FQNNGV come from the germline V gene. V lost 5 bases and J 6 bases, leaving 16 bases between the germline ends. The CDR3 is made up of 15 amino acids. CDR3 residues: CASSQRTGRAGELFF. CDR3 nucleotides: TGTGCCAGCAGCCAGAGGACAGGGAGGGCCGGGGAGCTGTTTTTT.

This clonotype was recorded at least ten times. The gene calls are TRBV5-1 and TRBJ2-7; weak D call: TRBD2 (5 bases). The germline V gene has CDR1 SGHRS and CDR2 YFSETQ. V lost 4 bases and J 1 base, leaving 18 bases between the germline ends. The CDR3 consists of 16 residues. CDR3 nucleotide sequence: TGCGCCAGCAGCAGAGAGCCGGGGATCTATTCCTACGAGCAGTACTTC. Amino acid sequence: CASSREPGIYSYEQYF. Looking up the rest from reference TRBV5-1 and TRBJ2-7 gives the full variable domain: KAGVTQTPRYLIKTRGQQVTLSCSPISGHRSVSWYQQTPGQGLQFLFEYFSETQRNKGNFPGRFSGRQFSNSRSEMNVSTLELGDSALYLCASSREPGIYSYEQYFGPGTRLTVT.

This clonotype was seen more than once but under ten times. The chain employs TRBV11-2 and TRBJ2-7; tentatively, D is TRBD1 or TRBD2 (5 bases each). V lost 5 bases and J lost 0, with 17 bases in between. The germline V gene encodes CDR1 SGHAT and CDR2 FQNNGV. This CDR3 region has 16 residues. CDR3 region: CASSAPRDLSSYEQYF. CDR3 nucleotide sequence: TGTGCCAGCAGCGCGCCCCGGGACCTCAGCTCCTACGAGCAGTACTTC.

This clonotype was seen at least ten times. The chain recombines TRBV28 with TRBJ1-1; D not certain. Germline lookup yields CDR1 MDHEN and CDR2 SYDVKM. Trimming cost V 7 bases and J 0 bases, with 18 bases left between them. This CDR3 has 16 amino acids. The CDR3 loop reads CASKSGGSGMNTEAFF. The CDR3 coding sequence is TGTGCCAGCAAATCGGGCGGCTCCGGGATGAACACTGAAGCTTTCTTT.

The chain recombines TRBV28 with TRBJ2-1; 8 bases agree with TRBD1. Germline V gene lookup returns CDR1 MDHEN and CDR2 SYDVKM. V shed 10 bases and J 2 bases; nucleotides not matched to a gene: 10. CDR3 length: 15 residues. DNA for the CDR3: TGTGCCACGCCCAAGGACAGGGAGACCTACAATGAGCAGTTCTTC. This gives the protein CATPKDRETYNEQFF.